This TCR beta chain was sequenced in a study of identical twins. Notes on this clonotype: The antigen is not known.

Study-level results: Models came in too low on out-of-frame TCR alpha sharing in monozygotic twins. In cord blood, abundant beta clonotypes had fewer insertions; memory showed no trend. Invariant cells of the MAIT and iNKT types might have partly distorted the zero-insertion analyses.

A template switching step contributed a universal primer site, while unique molecular identifiers were present in the cDNA. TCRdb passed the 5' RACE reads through MiXCR, listing each CDR3 protein once. The sample includes 200,000 to 300,000 distinct CDR3 sequences, roughly 12% seen only once; the top ten take 3.5% to 5%. The V and J ends lost 6 bases and 2 bases, in that order; junction bases with no gene match: 4. CDR1 and CDR2 from the germline V gene are SNHLY and FYNNEI. CDR3 length equals 15 residues. These data were likewise used in another study, on yellow fever vaccine responses in identical twins.

The chain couples TRBV2 to TRBJ2-7; 13 bases align to TRBD2. This TCR derives from a woman between 18 and 30 years old in good health. Sequencing was carried out using memory (CD45RO+) T cells sorted from blood. CDR3 bases: TGTGCCAGCAGCCCTACTAGCGGGAGGGCCTACGAGCAGTACTTC. Amino acids: CASSPTSGRAYEQYF.